Following are 23 T cell receptor beta chains from one sample sequenced in a study of blood T cell repertoires in COVID-19. Profiling relied on immunoSEQ multiplex PCR, and the TCRdb table lists in-frame clones only, not all of them. The table has hundreds of thousands of clones, about 85% seen once; the top ten hold about 0.93%. The sample comprised peripheral blood. The receptors come from a man aged 35-49 years with acute or convalescent COVID-19.

The chain carries TRBV18 and TRBJ1-2, with 7 bases matching TRBD1. V was clipped by 11 bases and J by 4 bases; unmatched bases: 7. The CDR3 is made up of 12 amino acids. Germline V gives CDR1 KGHSH, CDR2 LQKENI. DNA of the CDR3: TGTGCCGTCCGGGACAGTCCCTATGGCTACACCTTC. Residues: CAVRDSPYGYTF.

The chain recombines TRBV6-5 with TRBJ1-6; a possible D gene is TRBD1 (5 bases). The V and J ends lost 7 bases and 9 bases respectively, with 19 bases between them. Germline-derived CDR1 and CDR2 are MNHEY and SVGAGI. The CDR3 contains 15 residues. CDR3 DNA sequence: TGTGCCAGCATGGGGGGAATCCGTATGCGTTCACCCCTCCACTTT. Translating it yields CASMGGIRMRSPLHF.

This chain joins TRBV6-2 or TRBV6-3 and TRBJ2-7; 7 nucleotides agree with TRBD2. Germline-derived CDR1 and CDR2 are MNHEY and SVGEGT. With 0 bases clipped from V and 1 base from J, the junction kept 12 bases outside the gene matches. The length of the CDR3 is 18 residues. CDR3 sequence: CASSYSGLLAGVSYEQYF. Written as DNA, the CDR3 is TGTGCCAGCAGTTACTCCGGTTTATTGGCGGGGGTGTCCTACGAGCAGTACTTC.

The chain uses TRBV7-8 and TRBJ2-5, with a possible D match to TRBD1 (5 bases). CDR1 is SGHVS, CDR2 FQNEAQ, per germline. V lost 1 base and J lost 5, with 11 bases in between. This CDR3 has 14 residues. In DNA form, the CDR3 reads TGTGCCAGCAGCTTAGTGCCAGGGAAGGAGACCCAGTACTTC. This translates into CASSLVPGKETQYF.

This clone was seen only once. The chain has TRBV7-8 and TRBJ1-1, with 8 positions matching TRBD1. The V gene's germline CDR1 is SGHVS and CDR2 FQNEAQ. The V segment lost 3 bases and the J segment 5 bases; nucleotides outside the gene matches: 8. CDR3 length: 15 residues. CDR3 protein: CASSFSDRGGTEAFF. DNA of the CDR3: TGTGCCAGCAGCTTCAGCGACAGGGGAGGAACTGAAGCTTTCTTT.

The count of this clone is one. This sequence joins TRBV9 and TRBJ2-7, with 8 bases identical to TRBD2. The V and J ends lost 5 bases and 0 bases, in that order; junction bases with no gene match: 4. Per the germline V gene, CDR1 is SGDLS and CDR2 is YYNGEE. CDR3 size: 14 residues. The chain's CDR3 is CASSRRGDSYEQYF. In DNA, the CDR3 is TGTGCCAGCAGTAGGCGGGGGGACTCCTACGAGCAGTACTTC.

The genes are TRBV2 and TRBJ1-3; a weak D match, TRBD1 (6 bases). The germline V gene encodes CDR1 SNHLY and CDR2 FYNNEI. With 6 bases removed from V and 2 bases from J, the gap between germline ends came to 20 bases. The CDR3 is made up of 17 amino acids. The DNA of the CDR3 is TGTGCCAGCAGATACGACGACAGGACAACTACTGGAAACACCATATATTTT. It translates to CASRYDDRTTTGNTIYF.

This clone was observed a single time. This chain connects TRBV6-2 or TRBV6-3 to TRBJ1-5; 7 bases align to TRBD1. Germline CDR1 reads MNHEY; CDR2 reads SVGEGT. This CDR3 contains 16 residues. V lost 2 bases to trimming and J lost 5 bases; unmatched junction nucleotides: 9. CDR3 region: CASSYGAYRGDQPQHF. The DNA of the CDR3 is TGTGCCAGCAGTTACGGGGCTTACAGGGGAGATCAGCCCCAGCATTTT.

The chain is built from TRBV19 and TRBJ1-5; TRBD1 aligns across 7 bases. Germline lookup yields CDR1 LNHDA and CDR2 SQIVND (reference sequence). There are 20 residues in the CDR3. Germline trimming cut 6 bases from V and 5 bases from J; bases unmatched to any gene: 25. In nucleotides, the CDR3 is TGTGCCAGTAGACCACTACCGGGACAGACACCTCAATGGGTTTATCAGCCCCAGCATTTT. It is translated as CASRPLPGQTPQWVYQPQHF.

The rearrangement links TRBV6-4 to TRBJ1-1, with 9 bases identical to TRBD1. Trimming took 5 bases from V and 5 from J; bases not matched to a gene: 12. Germline loops: CDR1 MRHNA, CDR2 SNTAGT. The CDR3 is made up of 16 amino acids. CDR3: CASSSLGTGMGTEAFF. DNA for the CDR3: TGTGCCAGCAGTTCCCTAGGGACAGGGATGGGAACTGAAGCTTTCTTT.

The chain links TRBV2 to TRBJ1-2; D gene uncertain. The CDR3 length is 15 residues. Deletions cut 3 bases from V and 8 bases from J, with 19 bases between. Germline values: CDR1 SNHLY, CDR2 FYNNEI. CDR3 protein: CASSDGNYIFRGYTF. The CDR3 DNA follows: TGTGCCAGCAGTGACGGAAACTATATTTTTCGGGGCTACACCTTC.

This chain joins TRBV2 and TRBJ2-2; D unclear. V gave up 3 bases and J gave up 4 bases, with 9 bases separating them. The CDR3 sequence is 14 residues long. The germline V gene encodes CDR1 SNHLY and CDR2 FYNNEI. The CDR3 loop reads CASSEARSTGELFF. The CDR3 coding sequence is TGTGCCAGCAGTGAGGCCCGGAGCACCGGGGAGCTGTTTTTT.

V is TRBV5-1 and J is TRBJ1-1; D is unresolved. Trimming shortened V by 0 bases and J by 2 bases, and 11 bases separated the two germline ends. CDR3 length: 15 residues. Germline values: CDR1 SGHRS, CDR2 YFSETQ. The CDR3 DNA reads as TGCGCCAGCAGCTTGGCTTCGGGGTTCAACACTGAAGCTTTCTTT. Amino acids: CASSLASGFNTEAFF.

The chain joins TRBV20-1 to TRBJ2-1, with D hard to call. Germline CDR1 reads DFQATT; CDR2 reads SNEGSKA (reference sequence). Trimming cost V 3 bases and J 0 bases, with 12 bases left between them. The CDR3 runs 15 residues. The CDR3 sequence is CSASASSSSYNEQFF. The CDR3 DNA reads as TGCAGTGCTAGTGCCTCGTCGAGCTCCTACAATGAGCAGTTCTTC.

J is TRBJ2-3 and V is TRBV5-1, with TRBD2 as a possible D gene (6 bases). V was pared by 3 bases and J by 4 bases, with 15 bases between. CDR1 and CDR2 from the germline V gene are SGHRS and YFSETQ. The CDR3 has 15 amino acids. Here the CDR3 reads CASSSPGRWADTQYF. In DNA, the CDR3 is TGCGCCAGCAGCTCGCCAGGGAGGTGGGCAGATACGCAGTATTTT.

The chain links TRBV5-1 to TRBJ2-2, with 8 nucleotides matching TRBD1. J gave up 6 bases and V 4 bases, and 8 bases lay outside the gene matches. Germline loops: CDR1 SGHRS, CDR2 YFSETQ. The CDR3 totals 15 residues. CDR3 DNA: TGCGCCAGCAGCGGACAGGGCGGAGACGCCGGGGAGCTGTTTTTT. This sequence encodes CASSGQGGDAGELFF.

The chain recombines TRBV6-2 or TRBV6-3 with TRBJ1-5, with D maybe TRBD1 (6 bases). V was pared by 4 bases and J by 2 bases, with 12 bases between. This CDR3 contains 15 residues. Per the germline V gene, CDR1 is MNHEY and CDR2 is SVGEGT. CDR3: CASSSGGAGNQPQHF. DNA of the CDR3: TGTGCCAGCAGTTCTGGGGGCGCGGGCAATCAGCCCCAGCATTTT.

V and J are TRBV2 and TRBJ2-1; 11 nucleotides agree with TRBD2. The length of the CDR3 is 14 residues. Germline values: CDR1 SNHLY, CDR2 FYNNEI. The trim removed 4 bases at V and 8 bases at J, leaving 4 bases unmatched. CDR3 protein: CASSVAGGRDEQFF. The CDR3, as DNA: TGTGCCAGCAGTGTAGCGGGGGGGCGGGATGAGCAGTTCTTC.

V and J are TRBV12-3 or TRBV12-4 and TRBJ1-2; D remains unclear. Trimming took 7 bases from V and 5 from J, leaving 14 bases between them. The CDR3 runs 13 residues. CDR3 loop: CASNSEPGYGYTF. The CDR3 nucleotides are TGTGCCAGCAATTCGGAGCCGGGATATGGCTACACCTTC.

J is TRBJ2-7 and V is TRBV2, with TRBD2 matching 9 bases. Looked up from germline, CDR1 is SNHLY and CDR2 is FYNNEI. The length of the CDR3 is 17 residues. The V gene end was trimmed by 7 bases and the J gene end by 2 bases; junction bases not matched to a gene: 15. The CDR3 DNA reads TGTGCCAGCATCCCAATTCCTGGGCTAGCGGGAACCTACGAGCAGTACTTC. Translating it yields CASIPIPGLAGTYEQYF.

This clone was seen a single time. The chain joins TRBV19 to TRBJ2-3; maybe TRBD2 (6 bases). CDR1 and CDR2 (germline): LNHDA, SQIVND (reference sequence). This CDR3 comprises 15 residues. Deletions cut 3 bases from V and 3 bases from J, with 13 bases between. The CDR3 nucleotides are TGTGCCAGTAGTATTTCTAGCGAAGGGACAGATACGCAGTATTTT. Protein sequence: CASSISSEGTDTQYF.

This clone showed up just a few times. V is TRBV12-3 or TRBV12-4 and J is TRBJ1-1; D remains ambiguous. The CDR3 sequence is 12 residues long. V lost 5 bases and J 12 bases, leaving 16 bases between the germline ends. CDR3 amino acids: CASSLLGVTSFF. The DNA of the CDR3 is TGTGCCAGCAGTCTCCTCGGGGTGACATCTTTCTTT.

The genes are TRBV12-2 and TRBJ2-1; the D call TRBD2 from the table was never checked on the DNA. TRBV12-2 is reported as a pseudogene. The CDR3 is 16 residues long. As DNA, the CDR3 is TGTGCAAGTCGCCCCCTTGGGGGACTGATATACAATGAGCAGTTCTTC. Protein: CASRPLGGLIYNEQFF.